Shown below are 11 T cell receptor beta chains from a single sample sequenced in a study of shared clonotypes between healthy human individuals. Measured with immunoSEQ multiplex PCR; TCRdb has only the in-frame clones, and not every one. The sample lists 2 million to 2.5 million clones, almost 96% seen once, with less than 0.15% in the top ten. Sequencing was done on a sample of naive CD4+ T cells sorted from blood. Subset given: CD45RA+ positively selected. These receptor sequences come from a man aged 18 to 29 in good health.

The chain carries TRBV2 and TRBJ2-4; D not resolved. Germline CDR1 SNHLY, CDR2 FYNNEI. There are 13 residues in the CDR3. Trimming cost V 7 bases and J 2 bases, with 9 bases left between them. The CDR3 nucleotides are TGTGCCAGCACACAGTGGACCAAAAACATTCAGTACTTC. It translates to CASTQWTKNIQYF.

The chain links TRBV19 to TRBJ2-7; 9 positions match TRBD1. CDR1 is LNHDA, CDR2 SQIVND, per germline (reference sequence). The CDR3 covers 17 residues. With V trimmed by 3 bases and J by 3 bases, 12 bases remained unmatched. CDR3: CASSIDRGSGRDYEQYF. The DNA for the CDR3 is TGTGCCAGTAGTATTGACAGGGGGTCCGGAAGGGACTACGAGCAGTACTTC.

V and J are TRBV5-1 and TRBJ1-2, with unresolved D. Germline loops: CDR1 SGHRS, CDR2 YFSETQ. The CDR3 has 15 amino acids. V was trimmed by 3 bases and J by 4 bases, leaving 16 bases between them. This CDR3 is CASSSNPSFIYGYTF. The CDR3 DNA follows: TGCGCCAGCAGCTCCAACCCCAGTTTTATCTATGGCTACACCTTC.

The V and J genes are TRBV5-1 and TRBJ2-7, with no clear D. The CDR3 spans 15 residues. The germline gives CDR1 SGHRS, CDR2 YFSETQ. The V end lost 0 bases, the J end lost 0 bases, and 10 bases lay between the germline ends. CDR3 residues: CASSLEKRSSYEQYF. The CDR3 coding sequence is TGCGCCAGCAGCTTGGAAAAGCGTAGCTCCTACGAGCAGTACTTC.

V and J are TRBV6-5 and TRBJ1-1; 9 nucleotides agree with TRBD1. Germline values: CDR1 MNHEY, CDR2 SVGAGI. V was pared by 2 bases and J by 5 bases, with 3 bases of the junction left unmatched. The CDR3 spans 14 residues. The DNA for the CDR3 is TGTGCCAGCAGTTACATAGGACAGGGGACTGAAGCTTTCTTT. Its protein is CASSYIGQGTEAFF.

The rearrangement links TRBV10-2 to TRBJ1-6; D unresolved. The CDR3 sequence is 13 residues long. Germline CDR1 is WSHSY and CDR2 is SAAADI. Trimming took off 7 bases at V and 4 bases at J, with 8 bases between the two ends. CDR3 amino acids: CASTTVYNSPLHF. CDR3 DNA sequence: TGCGCCAGCACTACGGTTTATAATTCACCCCTCCACTTT.

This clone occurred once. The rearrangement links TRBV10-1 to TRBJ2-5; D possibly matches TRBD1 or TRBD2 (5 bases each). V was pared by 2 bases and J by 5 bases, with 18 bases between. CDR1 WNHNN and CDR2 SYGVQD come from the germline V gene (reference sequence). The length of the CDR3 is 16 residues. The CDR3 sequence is CASSEGRGPGKETQYF. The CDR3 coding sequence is TGCGCCAGCAGTGAGGGCCGCGGGCCAGGGAAGGAGACCCAGTACTTC.

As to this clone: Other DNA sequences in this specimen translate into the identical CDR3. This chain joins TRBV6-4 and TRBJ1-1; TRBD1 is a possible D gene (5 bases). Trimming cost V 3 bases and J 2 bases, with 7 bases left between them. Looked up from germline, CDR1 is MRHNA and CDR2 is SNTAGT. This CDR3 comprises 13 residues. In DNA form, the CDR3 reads TGTGCCAGCAGTGAACAGGAAAACACTGAAGCTTTCTTT. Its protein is CASSEQENTEAFF.

The CDR3 DNA reads as TGTGCCAGCAGCTTAAAAGCGGGGGGGTACAATGAGCAGTTCTTC. The encoded protein is CASSLKAGGYNEQFF. The genes are TRBV13 and TRBJ2-1, with 10 bases identical to TRBD2. Trimming at V came to 2 bases and at J to 4 bases, leaving 2 bases not matched to a gene. CDR3 length: 15 amino acids. The germline V gene encodes CDR1 PRHDT and CDR2 FYEKMQ (reference sequence).

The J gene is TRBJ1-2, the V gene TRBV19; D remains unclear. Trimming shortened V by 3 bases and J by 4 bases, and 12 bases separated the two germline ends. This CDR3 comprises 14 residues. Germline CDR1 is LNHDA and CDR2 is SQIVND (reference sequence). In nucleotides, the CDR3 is TGTGCCAGTAGTATCCCCGAGCGTCCCTATGGCTACACCTTC. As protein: CASSIPERPYGYTF.

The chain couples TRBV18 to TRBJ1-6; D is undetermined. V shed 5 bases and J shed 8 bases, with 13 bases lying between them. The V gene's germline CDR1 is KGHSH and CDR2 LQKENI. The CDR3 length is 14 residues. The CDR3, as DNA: TGTGCCAGCTCAAGTATCGGGGTGGATTCACCCCTCCACTTT. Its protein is CASSSIGVDSPLHF.